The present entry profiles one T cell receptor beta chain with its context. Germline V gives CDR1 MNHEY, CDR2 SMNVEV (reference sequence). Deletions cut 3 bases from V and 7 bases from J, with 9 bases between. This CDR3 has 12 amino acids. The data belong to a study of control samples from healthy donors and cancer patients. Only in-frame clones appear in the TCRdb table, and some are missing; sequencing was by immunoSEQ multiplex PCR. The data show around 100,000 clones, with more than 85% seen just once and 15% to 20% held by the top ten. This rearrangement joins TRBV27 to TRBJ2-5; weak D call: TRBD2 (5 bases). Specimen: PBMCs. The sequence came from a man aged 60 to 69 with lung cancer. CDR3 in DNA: TGTGCCAGCAGTTTTAGTGGAGGGACCCAGTACTTC. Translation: CASSFSGGTQYF.